This T cell receptor (beta chain) was captured in a study of T cell changes during pregnancy in multiple sclerosis. V dropped 4 bases and J dropped 6; count of bases not matched to a gene: 3. Germline lookup yields CDR1 MGHRA and CDR2 YSYEKL. The CDR3 has 12 residues. Here immunoSEQ multiplex PCR was the method, and the copy in TCRdb shows in-frame clones only, minus some. Seen here are 64,000 or so clones, about 96% observed once, and the top ten hold 2.5%. The rearrangement joins TRBV4-1 to TRBJ2-7; TRBD1 matches 7 bases. This TCR was sampled from a female donor with multiple sclerosis, enrolled in a pregnancy study. The sequences come from CD8+ T cells from peripheral blood mononuclear cells, collected after pregnancy. CDR3 nucleotide sequence: TGCGCCAGCAGCCCCCCAGGGGGCGAGCAGTACTTC. Amino acids: CASSPPGGEQYF.